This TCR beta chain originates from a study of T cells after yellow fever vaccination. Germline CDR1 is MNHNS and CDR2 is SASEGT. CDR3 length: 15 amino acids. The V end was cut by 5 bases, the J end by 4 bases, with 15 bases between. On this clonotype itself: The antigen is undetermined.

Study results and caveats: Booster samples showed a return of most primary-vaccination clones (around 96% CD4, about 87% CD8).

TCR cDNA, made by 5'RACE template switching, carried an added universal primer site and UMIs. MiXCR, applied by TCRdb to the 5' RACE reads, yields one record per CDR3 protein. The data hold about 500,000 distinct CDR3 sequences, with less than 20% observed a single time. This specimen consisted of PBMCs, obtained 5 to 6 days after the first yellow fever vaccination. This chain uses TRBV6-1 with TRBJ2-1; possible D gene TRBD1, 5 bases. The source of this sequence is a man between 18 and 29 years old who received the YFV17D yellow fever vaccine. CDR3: CASSIRGGFYNEQFF. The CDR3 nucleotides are TGTGCCAGCAGTATAAGGGGCGGCTTTTACAATGAGCAGTTCTTC.